The source of this T cell receptor beta chain is a study of early T cells in non-severe SARS-CoV-2 infection. Study as a whole: Chains were not paired, and sequencing was done on bulk RNA from unsorted whole blood.

Study-wide points: Anti-spike CD8 responses were favored by VDJdb matching, which missed private and CD4 specificities.

Individual cDNA molecules were tagged with unique molecular identifiers. TCRdb redid the calling of the 5' RACE reads with MiXCR, one entry per CDR3 protein. The data hold about 89,000 distinct CDR3 sequences, with about 14% observed a single time. This clonotype was detected only a few times. Its cognate antigen is unknown. The length of the CDR3 is 16 residues. Between the trimmed V and J ends, which lost 4 bases and 2 bases, there was a span of 14 bases. Sequenced input: whole blood. V gene TRBV12-3 or TRBV12-4 combines with J gene TRBJ1-4; no firm D call. This TCR derives from an adult who was a healthcare worker with PCR-confirmed SARS-CoV-2 infection or an uninfected control (not recorded which). CDR3 sequence: CASSSTPPGTNEKLFF. CDR3 in DNA: TGTGCCAGCAGTTCCACACCCCCGGGGACTAATGAAAAACTGTTTTTT.